These 22 T cell receptor beta chains came from one sample sequenced in a study of T cell responses to AZD1222 COVID-19 vaccine. The data were produced by immunoSEQ multiplex PCR, yet TCRdb's version contains in-frame clones alone and is incomplete. Altogether around 150,000 clones are present, 90% to 95% being singletons, with the ten largest covering about 1%. Sequencing was performed on peripheral blood, taken 28 days after the second AZD1222 dose. These receptors all come from an adult who received the AZD1222 COVID-19 vaccine.

A single count supports this clone. The chain joins TRBV7-3 to TRBJ2-2, with unresolved D. CDR1 and CDR2 from the germline V gene are SGHTA and FQGTGA. Trimming stripped 6 bases from V and 1 base from J, with 0 bases between. The CDR3 is 11 residues long. CDR3 residues: CASRNTGELFF. Written as DNA, the CDR3 is TGTGCCAGCAGGAACACCGGGGAGCTGTTTTTT.

In its sample, this clone was seen once. The J gene is TRBJ1-5, the V gene TRBV9; TRBD1 might be the D (5 bases). V lost 0 bases to trimming and J lost 2 bases, with 9 bases between them. The CDR3 contains 15 residues. CDR1 SGDLS and CDR2 YYNGEE come from the germline V gene. CDR3 residues: CASSVAPGGNQPQHF. CDR3 coding DNA: TGTGCCAGCAGCGTAGCTCCGGGGGGCAATCAGCCCCAGCATTTT.

The CDR3 loop is CASSYSMGVSTDTQYF. CDR3 in DNA: TGTGCCAGCAGTTACTCGATGGGGGTGAGCACAGATACGCAGTATTTT. The V and J genes are TRBV6-5 and TRBJ2-3; D is perhaps TRBD1 or TRBD2 (5 bases each). Germline V gene lookup returns CDR1 MNHEY and CDR2 SVGAGI. V was shortened by 0 bases and J by 0 bases, with 10 bases between the two germline ends. This CDR3 is built from 16 residues.

The V call is TRBV5-5, the J call TRBJ1-4; no clear D. The CDR3 has 15 amino acids. V was trimmed by 2 bases and J by 0 bases, leaving 8 bases between them. CDR1 is SGHKS, CDR2 YYEKEE, per germline (reference sequence). CDR3 in DNA: TGTGCCAGCAGCTTATATGAGTCAACTAATGAAAAACTGTTTTTT. Its translation: CASSLYESTNEKLFF.

The gene calls are TRBV5-1 and TRBJ2-7; D not resolved. V lost 1 base, J lost 3 bases, and 14 bases lay in between. From germline, CDR1 is SGHRS and CDR2 YFSETQ. CDR3 length equals 15 residues. The CDR3 nucleotides are TGCGCCAGCAGCTTGTCCGGAGTCAGCCTCTACGAGCAGTACTTC. This codes for CASSLSGVSLYEQYF.

The chain employs TRBV7-9 and TRBJ1-3; the match to TRBD1 covers 7 bases. CDR1 and CDR2 (germline): SEHNR, FQNEAQ (reference sequence). J lost 0 bases, V lost 3 bases, and 5 bases had no gene match. There are 16 residues in the CDR3. The CDR3 nucleotides read TGTGCCAGCAGCTTCGAGGGGGCGTCCTCTGGAAACACCATATATTTT. This codes for CASSFEGASSGNTIYF.

The genes are TRBV19 and TRBJ1-5; perhaps TRBD1 as D (5 bases). The CDR3 covers 17 residues. The V and J ends lost 5 bases and 1 base respectively, with 18 bases between them. Germline V gene sequence: CDR1 LNHDA, CDR2 SQIVND (reference sequence). The CDR3 here is CASSPGWWRTSNQPQHF. DNA of the CDR3: TGTGCCAGTAGTCCCGGCTGGTGGAGGACAAGCAATCAGCCCCAGCATTTT.

The J gene is TRBJ1-1, the V gene TRBV6-5; D not certain. Germline CDR1 MNHEY, CDR2 SVGAGI. CDR3 length equals 16 residues. Trimming removed 1 base from V and 0 bases from J, with 12 bases in between. The CDR3 loop reads CASSYFSSSMNTEAFF. CDR3 nucleotides: TGTGCCAGCAGTTACTTTAGTTCCTCCATGAACACTGAAGCTTTCTTT.

V gene TRBV5-1 combines with J gene TRBJ1-1, with D perhaps matching TRBD1 (6 bases). There are 13 residues in the CDR3. V lost 0 bases to trimming and J lost 4 bases, with 7 bases between them. CDR1 is SGHRS and CDR2 is YFSETQ in the germline V gene. The chain's CDR3 is CASSLVDSTEAFF. CDR3 in DNA: TGCGCCAGCAGCTTGGTGGACAGCACTGAAGCTTTCTTT.

The chain employs TRBV10-3 and TRBJ1-5; 8 bases map to TRBD1. Germline assignment: CDR1 ENHRY and CDR2 SYGVKD. With V trimmed by 4 bases and J by 5 bases, 4 bases remained unmatched. The CDR3 is made up of 14 amino acids. The CDR3 here is CAISAGQGYQPQHF. The CDR3 DNA follows: TGTGCCATCAGTGCCGGACAGGGATATCAGCCCCAGCATTTT.

The CDR3 is CAWKLAGGSEQFF. The CDR3 DNA is TGTGCCTGGAAACTAGCGGGGGGAAGTGAGCAGTTCTTC. J is TRBJ2-1 and V is TRBV30; 12 nucleotides align to TRBD2. The CDR3 length is 13 residues. Unmatched junction bases numbered 4, after V lost 4 bases and J lost 9 bases. Germline-derived CDR1 and CDR2 are GTSNPN and SVGIG (reference sequence).

The CDR3 region is CASSPLSSANTEAFF. In DNA, the CDR3 is TGTGCCAGCAGTCCGCTATCTTCAGCGAACACTGAAGCTTTCTTT. The chain recombines TRBV7-8 with TRBJ1-1, with no clear D. Germline-derived CDR1 and CDR2 are SGHVS and FQNEAQ. The CDR3 runs to 15 residues. V dropped 6 bases and J dropped 1 base, with 15 bases sitting between them.

The chain has TRBV5-1 and TRBJ1-1; TRBD1 matches 9 bases. The CDR3 consists of 15 residues. Germline loops: CDR1 SGHRS, CDR2 YFSETQ. V lost 2 bases to trimming and J lost 5 bases; unmatched junction nucleotides: 7. The CDR3 protein is CASSFVQGAGTEAFF. In nucleotides, the CDR3 is TGCGCCAGCAGCTTCGTACAGGGGGCCGGGACTGAAGCTTTCTTT.

The rearrangement uses TRBV13 and TRBJ2-3; 10 bases agree with TRBD2. CDR3 length: 19 amino acids. Germline loops: CDR1 PRHDT, CDR2 FYEKMQ (reference sequence). Trimming removed 5 bases from V and 0 bases from J; junction bases left unmatched: 14. The CDR3 loop reads CASSGGPSGGPFSTDTQYF. The CDR3 DNA is TGTGCCAGCAGCGGGGGGCCTAGCGGGGGCCCTTTTAGCACAGATACGCAGTATTTT.

The chain couples TRBV5-6 to TRBJ1-1; 7 bases map to TRBD1. There are 16 residues in the CDR3. CDR1 and CDR2 from the germline V gene are SGHDT and YYEEEE. Trimming took 4 bases from V and 0 from J; bases not matched to a gene: 9. CDR3 region: CASSGGQILVNTEAFF. In DNA form, the CDR3 reads TGTGCCAGCAGCGGGGGACAGATTTTGGTGAACACTGAAGCTTTCTTT.

The chain employs TRBV3-1 (or the pseudogene TRBV3-2) and TRBJ2-2; 11 positions match TRBD1. This CDR3 spans 16 amino acids. Trimming at V came to 0 bases and at J to 7 bases, leaving 4 bases not matched to a gene. From germline, CDR1 is LGHDT and CDR2 YNNKEL (reference sequence). CDR3 coding DNA: TGTGCCAGCAGCCAAGAGGGACAGGGGGATTTCGGGGAGCTGTTTTTT. This translates into CASSQEGQGDFGELFF.

The chain is built from TRBV11-2 and TRBJ1-1; perhaps TRBD1 as D (5 bases). Germline CDR1 SGHAT, CDR2 FQNNGV. V was shortened by 5 bases and J by 5 bases, with 15 bases between the two germline ends. CDR3 length: 14 residues. For the CDR3, the DNA is TGTGCCAGCAGCCTACAGCCCAGGGCGACTGAAGCTTTCTTT. Residues: CASSLQPRATEAFF. The full variable domain, completed using reference TRBV11-2 and TRBJ1-1, is EAGVAQSPRYKIIEKRQSVAFWCNPISGHATLYWYQQILGQGPKLLIQFQNNGVVDDSQLPKDRFSAERLKGVDSTLKIQPAKLEDSAVYLCASSLQPRATEAFFGQGTRLTVV.

The CDR3: CATSHHRPPQHF. CDR3 nucleotides: TGTGCCACCAGCCACCACCGGCCGCCCCAGCATTTT. V is TRBV24-1 and J is TRBJ1-5; no firm D call. With 7 bases removed from V and 9 bases from J, the gap between germline ends came to 12 bases. Germline assignment: CDR1 KGHDR and CDR2 SFDVKD. This CDR3 is built from 12 residues.

The gene calls are TRBV2 and TRBJ1-1; D uncertain. There are 14 residues in the CDR3. V lost 4 bases and J 1 base, leaving 10 bases between the germline ends. Germline V CDR1 and CDR2: SNHLY, FYNNEI. The DNA for the CDR3 is TGTGCCAGCAGTGCCGATGCGGGGAACACTGAAGCTTTCTTT. This encodes CASSADAGNTEAFF.

The chain employs TRBV18 and TRBJ2-6, with D perhaps assigned TRBD1 or TRBD2 (7 bases each). CDR1 and CDR2 from the germline V gene are KGHSH and LQKENI. This CDR3 is built from 20 residues. Trimming pared 4 bases from V and 1 base from J, leaving 23 bases between. CDR3: CASSLRAPGGEHSGANVLTF. The CDR3 nucleotides are TGTGCCAGCTCACTTCGGGCACCAGGGGGGGAGCATTCTGGGGCCAACGTCCTGACTTTC.

This clone was counted once. The V call is TRBV10-2, the J call TRBJ2-2; 9 bases agree with TRBD1. Per the germline V gene, CDR1 is WSHSY and CDR2 is SAAADI. V shed 6 bases, J shed 6 bases, and the junction held 8 bases outside the gene matches. The CDR3 extends over 15 amino acids. The CDR3 region has the DNA TGCGCCAGCAGCTTACAGGGGGCAGAGGCCGGGGAGCTGTTTTTT. As protein: CASSLQGAEAGELFF.

The CDR3 sequence is CASSLVRQLSNEKLFF. The CDR3 DNA follows: TGTGCCAGCTCCCTTGTCCGACAGTTATCAAATGAAAAACTGTTTTTT. The chain combines TRBV18 with TRBJ1-4; D is possibly TRBD1 (5 bases). V lost 6 bases and J 5 bases, leaving 19 bases between the germline ends. From germline, CDR1 is KGHSH and CDR2 LQKENI. The CDR3 runs to 16 residues.